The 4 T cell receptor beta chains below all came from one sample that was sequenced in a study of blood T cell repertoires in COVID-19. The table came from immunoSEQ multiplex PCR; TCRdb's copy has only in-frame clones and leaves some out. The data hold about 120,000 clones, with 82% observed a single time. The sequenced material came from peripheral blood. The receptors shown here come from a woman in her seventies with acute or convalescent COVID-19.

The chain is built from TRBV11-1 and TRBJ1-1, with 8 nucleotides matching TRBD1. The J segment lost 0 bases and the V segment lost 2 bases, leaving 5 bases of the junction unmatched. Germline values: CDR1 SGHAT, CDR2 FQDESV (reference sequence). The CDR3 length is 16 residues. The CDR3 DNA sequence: TGTGCCAGCAGCTTATGGCAGGGGGCTATGAACACTGAAGCTTTCTTT. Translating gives CASSLWQGAMNTEAFF.

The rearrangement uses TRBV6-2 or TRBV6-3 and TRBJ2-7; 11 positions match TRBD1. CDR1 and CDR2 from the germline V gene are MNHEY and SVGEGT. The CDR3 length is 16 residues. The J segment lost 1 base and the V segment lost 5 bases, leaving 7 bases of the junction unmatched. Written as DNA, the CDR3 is TGTGCCAGCAGTGACCGGGACAGGGGGAATTCCTACGAGCAGTACGTC. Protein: CASSDRDRGNSYEQYV.

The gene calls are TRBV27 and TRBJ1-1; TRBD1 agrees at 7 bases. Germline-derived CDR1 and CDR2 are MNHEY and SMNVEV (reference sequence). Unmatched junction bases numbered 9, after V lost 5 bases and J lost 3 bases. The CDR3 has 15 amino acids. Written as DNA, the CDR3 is TGTGCCAGCAGTCTATACAGGGGCTGGGACACTGAAGCTTTCTTT. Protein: CASSLYRGWDTEAFF.

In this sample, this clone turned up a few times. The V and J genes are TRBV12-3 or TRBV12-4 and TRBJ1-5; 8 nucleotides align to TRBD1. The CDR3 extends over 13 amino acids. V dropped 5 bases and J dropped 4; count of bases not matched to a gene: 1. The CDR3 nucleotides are TGTGCCAGCAGTCGACAGGGGAATCAGCCCCAGCATTTT. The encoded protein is CASSRQGNQPQHF.